The T cell receptor beta chain described here comes from a study of blood T cell repertoires in COVID-19. Study information: Researchers got acute and convalescent COVID-19 samples from the United States, Italy and Spain.

The germline V gene has CDR1 LNHDA and CDR2 SQIVND (reference sequence). Trimming took off 7 bases at V and 2 bases at J, with 14 bases between the two ends. The length of the CDR3 is 14 residues. TCRdb keeps only in-frame clones here, not all; method: immunoSEQ multiplex PCR. The sample shows 300,000 to 400,000 clones, roughly 90% of them seen only once. The sample taken for sequencing was peripheral blood. This clonotype was sampled from a woman in her seventies with COVID-19, enrolled during active disease. V usage is TRBV19 and J usage is TRBJ2-5; D is perhaps TRBD1 (6 bases). The DNA of the CDR3 is TGTGCCAGTAACCTCGGGACACCTCAAGAGACCCAGTACTTC. This sequence encodes CASNLGTPQETQYF.